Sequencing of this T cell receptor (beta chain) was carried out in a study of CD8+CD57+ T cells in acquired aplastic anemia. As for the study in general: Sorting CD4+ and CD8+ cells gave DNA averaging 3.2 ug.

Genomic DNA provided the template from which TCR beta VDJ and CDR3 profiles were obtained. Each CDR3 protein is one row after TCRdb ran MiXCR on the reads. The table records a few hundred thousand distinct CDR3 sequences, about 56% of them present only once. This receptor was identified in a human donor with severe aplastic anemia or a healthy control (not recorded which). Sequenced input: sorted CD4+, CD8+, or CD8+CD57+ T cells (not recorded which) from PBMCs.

CDR3 DNA: TGTGCCAGCAGCGTAGGGCCCCAGCGGAGGACCTACAATGAGCAGTTCTTC. Translated: CASSVGPQRRTYNEQFF. The gene calls are TRBV9 and TRBJ2-1, with D tentatively TRBD2 (5 bases). The length of the CDR3 is 17 residues. Per the germline V gene, CDR1 is SGDLS and CDR2 is YYNGEE. V gave up 0 bases and J gave up 2 bases, with 15 bases separating them.